This TCR beta chain derives from a study of beta chain features in type 1 diabetes. Study conclusions and caveats: All four CD4+ subsets of Type 1 diabetes patients contained TCRB CDR3s that were moderately but significantly shorter. Across patients, naive, central memory and Treg TCRB repertoires exhibited apparently greater similarity than was observed across healthy donors.

Reverse transcribing all isolated RNA meant expressed TCRB transcripts were sequenced. Repertoires were generated with immunoSEQ multiplex PCR, while TCRdb's copy carries only in-frame clones and drops some. The data hold more than 300,000 clones, with over 8.5% observed a single time. Looked up from germline, CDR1 is GTSNPN and CDR2 is SVGIG (reference sequence). The V end was cut by 0 bases, the J end by 4 bases, with 6 bases between. The CDR3 loop spans 12 amino acids. Averaging approximately 110 mL, one heparinised blood draw came from each individual donor. Each of the CD4+ naive, central memory, regulatory and stem cell-like memory populations was sorted via CD45RO/CCR7/CD25/CD127/CD95/CD27. This clone was counted between two and nine times. What it binds is not known. In the same sample, other DNA sequences code for this CDR3.

V usage is TRBV30 and J usage is TRBJ1-2; D gene uncertain. The receptor was derived from a man aged 25 to 40 with type 1 diabetes. Sequences were obtained from central memory CD4+ T cells from blood. The CDR3 DNA is TGTGCCTGGAGTGTAGACTCCTATGGCTACACCTTC. This sequence encodes CAWSVDSYGYTF.